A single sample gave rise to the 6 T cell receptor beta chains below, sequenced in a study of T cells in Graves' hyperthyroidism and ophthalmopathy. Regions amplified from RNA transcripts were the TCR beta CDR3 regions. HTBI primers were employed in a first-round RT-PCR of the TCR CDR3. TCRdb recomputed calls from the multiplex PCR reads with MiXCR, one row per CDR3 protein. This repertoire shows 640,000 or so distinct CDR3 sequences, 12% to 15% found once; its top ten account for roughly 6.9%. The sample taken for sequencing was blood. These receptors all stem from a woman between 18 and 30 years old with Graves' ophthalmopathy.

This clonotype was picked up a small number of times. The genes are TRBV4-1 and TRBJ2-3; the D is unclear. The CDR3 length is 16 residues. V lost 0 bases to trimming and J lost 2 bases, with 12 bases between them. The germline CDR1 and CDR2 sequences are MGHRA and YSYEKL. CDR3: CASSQDPAANTDTQYF. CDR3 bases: TGCGCCAGCAGCCAAGATCCGGCGGCGAACACAGATACGCAGTATTTT.

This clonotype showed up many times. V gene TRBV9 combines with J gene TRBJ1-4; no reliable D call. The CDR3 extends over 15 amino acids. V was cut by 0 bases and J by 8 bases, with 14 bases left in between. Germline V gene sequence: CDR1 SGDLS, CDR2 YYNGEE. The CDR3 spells CASSVGARPNEKLFF. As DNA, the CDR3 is TGTGCCAGCAGCGTAGGAGCAAGACCAAACGAAAAACTGTTTTTT.

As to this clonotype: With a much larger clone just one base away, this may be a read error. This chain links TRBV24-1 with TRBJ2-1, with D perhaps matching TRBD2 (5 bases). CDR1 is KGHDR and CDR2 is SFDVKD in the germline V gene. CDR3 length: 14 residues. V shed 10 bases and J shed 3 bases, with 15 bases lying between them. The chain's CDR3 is CATGGSMGYNEQFF. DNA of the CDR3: TGTGCCACTGGAGGCTCAATGGGCTACAATGAGCAGTTCTTC.

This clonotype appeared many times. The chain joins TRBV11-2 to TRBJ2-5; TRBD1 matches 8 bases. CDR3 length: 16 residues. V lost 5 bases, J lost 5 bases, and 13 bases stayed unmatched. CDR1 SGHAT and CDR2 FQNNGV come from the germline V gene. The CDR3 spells CASSPEGQGARETQYF. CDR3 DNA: TGTGCCAGCAGCCCCGAGGGGCAGGGGGCTCGGGAGACCCAGTACTTC.

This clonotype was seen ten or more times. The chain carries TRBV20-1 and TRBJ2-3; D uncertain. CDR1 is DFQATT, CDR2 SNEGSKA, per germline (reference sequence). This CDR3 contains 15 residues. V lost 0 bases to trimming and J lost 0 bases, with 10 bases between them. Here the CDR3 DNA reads TGCAGTGCTAGAGATGCGGTCTCTAGCACAGATACGCAGTATTTT. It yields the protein CSARDAVSSTDTQYF.

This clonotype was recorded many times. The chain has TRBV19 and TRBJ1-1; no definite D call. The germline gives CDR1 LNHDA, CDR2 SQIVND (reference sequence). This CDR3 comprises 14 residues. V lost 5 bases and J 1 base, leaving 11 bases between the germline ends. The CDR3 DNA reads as TGTGCCAGTAGTGTCGCTCCTGGGAACACTGAAGCTTTCTTT. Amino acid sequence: CASSVAPGNTEAFF.